A selection of T cell receptor beta chains follows, all from one sample in a study of beta chain features in type 1 diabetes. Clones were read by immunoSEQ multiplex PCR, and TCRdb kept only the in-frame ones, dropping some. The table lists over 700,000 clones, under 20% of them singletons. Sequencing used naive CD4+ T cells from blood. The receptor set was obtained from a woman younger than 35 in good health. Each CDR3 is given with its conserved first and last residue. The D gene is left open where the match is weak. Where a row states a size, it is once, few, many or the class of an expanded clone; other rows omit it.

j_call clone_size d_call v_call cdr3_aa cdr3_nt
TRBJ2-1 - - TRBV19 CATSVGRPFNEQFF TGTGCCACCTCCGTGGGACGGCCCTTTAATGAGCAGTTCTTC
TRBJ2-5 - TRBD2 TRBV11-3 CASSLALAETQYF TGTGCCAGCAGCTTAGCACTAGCGGAGACCCAGTACTTC
TRBJ2-7 - - TRBV11-2 CASSLVQGNGEQYF TGTGCCAGCAGCTTAGTCCAGGGGAACGGCGAGCAGTACTTC
TRBJ1-2 once TRBD1 TRBV28 CASSGTGDNGYTF TGTGCCAGCAGTGGGACAGGGGATAATGGCTACACCTTC
TRBJ1-5 few - TRBV2 CASSEELNQPQHF TGTGCCAGCAGTGAAGAGTTGAATCAGCCCCAGCATTTT
TRBJ2-7 - TRBD1 TRBV5-6 CASSTGQGARREQYF TGTGCCAGCAGCACCGGACAGGGGGCGCGACGCGAGCAGTACTTC
TRBJ2-7 - TRBD1 TRBV7-9 CASSRTSGTGSYEQYF TGTGCCAGCAGCCGAACTTCCGGGACAGGGTCCTACGAGCAGTACTTC
TRBJ2-1 - TRBD2 TRBV18 CASSPLAGGSHNEQFF TGTGCCAGCTCACCCCTAGCGGGAGGCTCCCACAATGAGCAGTTCTTC
TRBJ1-2 - TRBD1 TRBV18 CASSEGQENGYTF TGTGCCAGCTCAGAAGGACAGGAGAATGGCTACACCTTC
TRBJ1-4 - - TRBV18 CASSKGATNEKLFF TGTGCCAGCTCGAAGGGTGCAACTAATGAAAAACTGTTTTTT
TRBJ2-1 - TRBD2 TRBV29-1 CSVGSGRAGQNEQFF TGCAGCGTTGGTAGCGGGAGGGCGGGGCAAAATGAGCAGTTCTTC
TRBJ1-1 - TRBD1 TRBV2 CASTNANRGSEAFF TGTGCCAGCACGAACGCAAACAGGGGGTCGGAAGCTTTCTTT
TRBJ2-3 few TRBD2 TRBV4-2 CASSLTQLAGLTDTQYF TGTGCCAGCAGCTTAACCCAACTAGCGGGGTTGACAGATACGCAGTATTTT
TRBJ2-5 few - TRBV18 CASSPPGPQETQYF TGTGCCAGCTCACCACCAGGGCCTCAAGAGACCCAGTACTTC
TRBJ2-1 - - TRBV4-1 CASSQTIQDFLKSREQFF TGCGCCAGCAGCCAAACAATCCAAGACTTCCTCAAATCGCGAGAGCAGTTCTTC
TRBJ1-2 - - TRBV21-1 CASSKVGQYGYTF TGTGCCAGCAGCAAAGTGGGGCAGTATGGCTACACCTTC
TRBJ2-1 - - TRBV11-1 CASSPTYGRNNEQFF TGTGCCAGCAGCCCAACCTATGGACGCAACAATGAGCAGTTCTTC
TRBJ2-5 few - TRBV5-4 CASSLDLGAGQETQYF TGTGCCAGCAGCTTGGACCTGGGGGCAGGGCAAGAGACCCAGTACTTC
TRBJ2-7 few TRBD2 TRBV4-3 CASSQDSSGRGYEQYF TGCGCCAGCAGCCAAGATAGTAGCGGGAGGGGGTACGAGCAGTACTTC
TRBJ2-7 - TRBD1 TRBV27 CASSPQSPGTGYYEQYF TGTGCCAGCAGTCCACAATCCCCCGGGACAGGGTACTACGAGCAGTACTTC
TRBJ2-3 few - TRBV21-1 CASSKGTPGAGTDTQYF TGTGCCAGCAGCAAAGGGACGCCGGGAGCGGGGACAGATACGCAGTATTTT
TRBJ1-2 few - TRBV28 CASRVRRHRLDYYGYTF TGTGCCAGCAGGGTCCGAAGACACAGGCTCGACTACTATGGCTACACCTTC